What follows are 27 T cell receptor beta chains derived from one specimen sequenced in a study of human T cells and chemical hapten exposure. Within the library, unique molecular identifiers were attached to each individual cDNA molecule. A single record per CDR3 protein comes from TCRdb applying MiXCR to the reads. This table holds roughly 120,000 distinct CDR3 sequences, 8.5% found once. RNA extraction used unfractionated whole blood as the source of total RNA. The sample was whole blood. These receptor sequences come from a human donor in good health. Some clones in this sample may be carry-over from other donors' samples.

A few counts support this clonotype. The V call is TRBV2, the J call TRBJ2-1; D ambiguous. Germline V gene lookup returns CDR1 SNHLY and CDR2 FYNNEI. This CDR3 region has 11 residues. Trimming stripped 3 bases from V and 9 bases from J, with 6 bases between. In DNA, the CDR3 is TGTGCCAGCAGTGACGATGGTGAGCAGTTCTTC. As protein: CASSDDGEQFF. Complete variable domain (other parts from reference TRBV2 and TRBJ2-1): EPEVTQTPSHQVTQMGQEVILRCVPISNHLYFYWYRQILGQKVEFLVSFYNNEISEKSEIFDDQFSVERPDGSNFTLKIRSTKLEDSAMYFCASSDDGEQFFGPGTRLTVL.

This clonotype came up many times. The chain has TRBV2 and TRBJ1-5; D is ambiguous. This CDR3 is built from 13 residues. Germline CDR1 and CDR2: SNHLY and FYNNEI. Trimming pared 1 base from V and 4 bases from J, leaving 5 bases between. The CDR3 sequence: CASSEGENQPQHF. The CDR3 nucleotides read TGTGCCAGCAGTGAAGGGGAAAATCAGCCCCAGCATTTT.

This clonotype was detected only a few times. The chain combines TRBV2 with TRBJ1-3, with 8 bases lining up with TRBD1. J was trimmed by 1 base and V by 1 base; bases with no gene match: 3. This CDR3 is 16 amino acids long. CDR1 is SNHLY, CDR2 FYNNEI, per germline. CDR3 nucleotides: TGTGCCAGCAGTGAAGAGACAGGGGATTCTGGAAACACCATATATTTT. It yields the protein CASSEETGDSGNTIYF.

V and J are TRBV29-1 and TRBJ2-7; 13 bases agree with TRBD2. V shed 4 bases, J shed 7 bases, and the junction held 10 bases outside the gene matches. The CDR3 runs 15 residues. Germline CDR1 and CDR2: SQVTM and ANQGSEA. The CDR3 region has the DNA TGCAGCGTTGGAACTGGACTAGCGGGAGTTGGGGAGCAGTACTTC. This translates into CSVGTGLAGVGEQYF.

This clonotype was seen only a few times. This CDR3 is CASSFGAGGSYEQYF. The CDR3 DNA is TGTGCCAGCAGTTTCGGGGCAGGGGGCTCCTACGAGCAGTACTTC. This chain links TRBV27 with TRBJ2-7; the match to TRBD1 covers 7 bases. This CDR3 region has 15 residues. In germline, CDR1 is MNHEY, CDR2 SMNVEV (reference sequence). With V trimmed by 3 bases and J by 0 bases, 5 bases remained unmatched.

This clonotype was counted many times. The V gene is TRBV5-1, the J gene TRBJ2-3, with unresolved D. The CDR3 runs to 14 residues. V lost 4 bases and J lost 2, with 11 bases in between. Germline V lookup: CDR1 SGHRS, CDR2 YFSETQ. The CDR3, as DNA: TGCGCCAGCAGCCCCCCCGCCGTCACAGATACGCAGTATTTT. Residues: CASSPPAVTDTQYF.

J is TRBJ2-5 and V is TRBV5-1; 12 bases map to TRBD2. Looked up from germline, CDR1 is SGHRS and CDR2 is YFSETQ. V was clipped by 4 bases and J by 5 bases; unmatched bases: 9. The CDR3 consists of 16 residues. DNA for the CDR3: TGCGCCAGCAGCGGGGCTAGCGGGAGGGCCGAGGAGACCCAGTACTTC. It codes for CASSGASGRAEETQYF.

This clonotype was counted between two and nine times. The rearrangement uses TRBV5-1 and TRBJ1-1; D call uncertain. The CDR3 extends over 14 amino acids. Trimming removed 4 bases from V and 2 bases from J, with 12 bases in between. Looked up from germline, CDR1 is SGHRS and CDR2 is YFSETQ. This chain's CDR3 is CASSPSVVNTEAFF. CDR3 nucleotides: TGCGCCAGCAGCCCGTCGGTAGTTAACACTGAAGCTTTCTTT.

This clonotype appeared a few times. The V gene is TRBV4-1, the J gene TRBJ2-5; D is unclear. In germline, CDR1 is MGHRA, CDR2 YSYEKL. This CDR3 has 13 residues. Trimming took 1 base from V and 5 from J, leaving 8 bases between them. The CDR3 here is CASSQAMVETQYF. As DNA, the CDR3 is TGCGCCAGCAGCCAAGCTATGGTGGAGACCCAGTACTTC.

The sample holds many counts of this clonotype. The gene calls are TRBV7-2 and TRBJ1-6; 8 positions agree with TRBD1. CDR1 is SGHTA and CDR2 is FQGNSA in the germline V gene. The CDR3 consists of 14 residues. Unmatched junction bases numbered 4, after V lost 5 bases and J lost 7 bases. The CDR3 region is CASSGRDRNSPLHF. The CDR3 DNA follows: TGTGCCAGCAGCGGCCGGGACAGGAATTCACCCCTCCACTTT.

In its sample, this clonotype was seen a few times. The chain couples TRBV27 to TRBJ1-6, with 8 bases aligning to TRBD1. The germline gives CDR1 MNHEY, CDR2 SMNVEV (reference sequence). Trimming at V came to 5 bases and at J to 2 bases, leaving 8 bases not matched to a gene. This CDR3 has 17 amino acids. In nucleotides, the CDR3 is TGTGCCAGCAGTAGACTCAGGGGGCAAACCTATAATTCACCCCTCCACTTT. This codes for CASSRLRGQTYNSPLHF.

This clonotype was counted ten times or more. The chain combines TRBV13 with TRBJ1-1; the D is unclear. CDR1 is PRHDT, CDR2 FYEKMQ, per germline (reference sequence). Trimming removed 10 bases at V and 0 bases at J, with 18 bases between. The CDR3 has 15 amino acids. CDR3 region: CATSLESNMNTEAFF. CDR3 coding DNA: TGTGCCACAAGCTTAGAGTCAAATATGAACACTGAAGCTTTCTTT.

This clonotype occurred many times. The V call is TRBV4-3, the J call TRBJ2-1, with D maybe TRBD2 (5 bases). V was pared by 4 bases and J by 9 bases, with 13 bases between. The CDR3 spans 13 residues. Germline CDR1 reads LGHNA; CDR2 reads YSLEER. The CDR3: CASSPSGGVEQFF. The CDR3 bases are TGCGCCAGCAGCCCCTCTGGAGGAGTTGAGCAGTTCTTC.

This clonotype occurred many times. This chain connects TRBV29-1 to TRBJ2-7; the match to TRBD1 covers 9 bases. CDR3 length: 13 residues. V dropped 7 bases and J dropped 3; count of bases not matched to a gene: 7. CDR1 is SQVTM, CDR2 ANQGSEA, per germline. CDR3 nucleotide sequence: TGCAGCGCTACTAAGACAGGGGGCTACGAGCAGTACTTC. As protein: CSATKTGGYEQYF.

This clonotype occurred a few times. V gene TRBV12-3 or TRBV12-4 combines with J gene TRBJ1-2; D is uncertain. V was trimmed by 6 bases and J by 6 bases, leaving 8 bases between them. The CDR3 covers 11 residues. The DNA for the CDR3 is TGTGCCAGCAGAATCGGAGATGGCTACACCTTC. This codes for CASRIGDGYTF.

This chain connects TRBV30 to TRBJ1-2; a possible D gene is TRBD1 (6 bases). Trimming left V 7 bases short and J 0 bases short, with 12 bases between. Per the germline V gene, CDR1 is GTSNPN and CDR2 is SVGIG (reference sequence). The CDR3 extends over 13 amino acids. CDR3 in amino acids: CAFKGVTNYGYTF. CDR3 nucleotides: TGTGCCTTCAAGGGGGTTACTAACTATGGCTACACCTTC. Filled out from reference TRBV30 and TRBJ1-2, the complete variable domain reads SQTIHQWPATLVQPVGSPLSLECTVEGTSNPNLYWYRQAAGRGLQLLFYSVGIGQISSEVPQNLSASRPQDRQFILSSKKLLLSDSGFYLCAFKGVTNYGYTFGSGTRLTVV.

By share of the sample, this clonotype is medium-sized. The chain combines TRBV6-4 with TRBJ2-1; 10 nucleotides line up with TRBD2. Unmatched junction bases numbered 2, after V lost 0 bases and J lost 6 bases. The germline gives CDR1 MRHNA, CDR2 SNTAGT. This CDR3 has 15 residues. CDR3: CASSDSAGGPNEQFF. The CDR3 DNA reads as TGTGCCAGCAGTGACTCAGCGGGGGGGCCCAATGAGCAGTTCTTC.

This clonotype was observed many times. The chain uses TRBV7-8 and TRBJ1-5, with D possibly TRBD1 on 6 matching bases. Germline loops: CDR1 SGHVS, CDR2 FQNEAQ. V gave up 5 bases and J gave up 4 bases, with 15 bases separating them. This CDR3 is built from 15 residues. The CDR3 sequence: CASSPRGGGNQPQHF. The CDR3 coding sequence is TGTGCCAGCAGCCCTCGCGGAGGGGGAAATCAGCCCCAGCATTTT.

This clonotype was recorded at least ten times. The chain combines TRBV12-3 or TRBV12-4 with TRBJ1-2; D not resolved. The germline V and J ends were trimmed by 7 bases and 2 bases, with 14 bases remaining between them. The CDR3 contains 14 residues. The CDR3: CASTRGSLNYGYTF. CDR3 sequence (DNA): TGTGCCAGCACTAGAGGCAGCCTCAACTATGGCTACACCTTC.

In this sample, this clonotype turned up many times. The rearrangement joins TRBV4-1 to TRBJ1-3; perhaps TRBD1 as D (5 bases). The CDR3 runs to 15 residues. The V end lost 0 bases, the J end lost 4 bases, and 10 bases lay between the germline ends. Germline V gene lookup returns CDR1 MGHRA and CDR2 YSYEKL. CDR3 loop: CASSQDGAAGNTIYF. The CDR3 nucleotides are TGCGCCAGCAGCCAAGATGGGGCAGCGGGAAACACCATATATTTT.

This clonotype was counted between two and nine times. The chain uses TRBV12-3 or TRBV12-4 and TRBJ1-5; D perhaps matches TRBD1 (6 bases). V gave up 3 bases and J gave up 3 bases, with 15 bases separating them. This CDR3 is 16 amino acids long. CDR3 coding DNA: TGTGCCAGCAGTTTGGATCGAGGACAGAACAATCAGCCCCAGCATTTT. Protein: CASSLDRGQNNQPQHF.

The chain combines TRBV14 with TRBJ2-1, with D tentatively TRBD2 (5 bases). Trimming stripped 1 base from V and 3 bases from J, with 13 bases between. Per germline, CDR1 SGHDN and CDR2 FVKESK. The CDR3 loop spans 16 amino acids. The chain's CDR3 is CASSQVGDWDYNEQFF. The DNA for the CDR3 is TGTGCCAGCAGCCAAGTCGGGGATTGGGACTACAATGAGCAGTTCTTC.

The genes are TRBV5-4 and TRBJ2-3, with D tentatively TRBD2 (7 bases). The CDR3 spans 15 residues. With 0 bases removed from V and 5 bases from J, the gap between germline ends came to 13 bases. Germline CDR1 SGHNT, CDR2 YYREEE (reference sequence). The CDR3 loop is CASSLGGGGIDTQYF. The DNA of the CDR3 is TGTGCCAGCAGCTTGGGAGGGGGAGGGATAGATACGCAGTATTTT.

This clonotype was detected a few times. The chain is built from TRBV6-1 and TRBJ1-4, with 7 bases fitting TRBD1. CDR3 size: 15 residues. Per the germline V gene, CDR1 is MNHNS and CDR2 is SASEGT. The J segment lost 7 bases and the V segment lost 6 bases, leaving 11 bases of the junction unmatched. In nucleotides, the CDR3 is TGTGCCAGCAGCGCGAGACAGGGAAGATTTGAAAAACTGTTTTTT. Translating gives CASSARQGRFEKLFF.

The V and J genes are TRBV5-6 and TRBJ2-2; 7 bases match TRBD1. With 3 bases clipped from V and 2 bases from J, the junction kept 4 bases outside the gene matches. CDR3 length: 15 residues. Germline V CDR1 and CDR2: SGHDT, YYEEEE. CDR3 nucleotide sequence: TGTGCCAGCAGCTCGGGACAGCTCAACACCGGGGAGCTGTTTTTT. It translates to CASSSGQLNTGELFF.

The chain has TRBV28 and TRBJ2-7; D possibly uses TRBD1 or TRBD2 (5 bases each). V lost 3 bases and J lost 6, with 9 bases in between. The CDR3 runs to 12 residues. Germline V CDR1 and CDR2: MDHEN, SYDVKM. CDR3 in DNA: TGTGCCAGCAGTTTCCGGGGCGGCGAGCAGTACTTC. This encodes CASSFRGGEQYF.

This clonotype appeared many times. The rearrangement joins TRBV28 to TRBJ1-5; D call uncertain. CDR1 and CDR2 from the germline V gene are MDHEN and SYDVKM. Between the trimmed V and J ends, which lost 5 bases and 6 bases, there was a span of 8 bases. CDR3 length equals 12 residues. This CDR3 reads CASSAGSQPQHF. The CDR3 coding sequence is TGTGCCAGCAGTGCGGGGTCTCAGCCCCAGCATTTT.